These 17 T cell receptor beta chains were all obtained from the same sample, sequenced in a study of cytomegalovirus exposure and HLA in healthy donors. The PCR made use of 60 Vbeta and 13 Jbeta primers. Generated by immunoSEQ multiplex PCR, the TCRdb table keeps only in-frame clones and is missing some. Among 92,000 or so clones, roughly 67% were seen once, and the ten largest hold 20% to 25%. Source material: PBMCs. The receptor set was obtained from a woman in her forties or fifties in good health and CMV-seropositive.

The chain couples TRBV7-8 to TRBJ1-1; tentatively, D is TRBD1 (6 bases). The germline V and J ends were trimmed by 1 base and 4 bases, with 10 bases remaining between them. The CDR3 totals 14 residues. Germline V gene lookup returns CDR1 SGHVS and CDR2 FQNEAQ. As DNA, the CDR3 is TGTGCCAGCAGCTTAGTTCAGGGGAGCACTGAAGCTTTCTTT. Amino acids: CASSLVQGSTEAFF.

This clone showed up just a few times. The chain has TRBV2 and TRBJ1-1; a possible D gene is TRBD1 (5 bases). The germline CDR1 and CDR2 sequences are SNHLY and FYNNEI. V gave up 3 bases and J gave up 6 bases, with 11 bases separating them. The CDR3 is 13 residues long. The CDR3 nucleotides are TGTGCCAGCAGTGAGGGGGGTTGGGCTGAAGCTTTCTTT. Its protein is CASSEGGWAEAFF.

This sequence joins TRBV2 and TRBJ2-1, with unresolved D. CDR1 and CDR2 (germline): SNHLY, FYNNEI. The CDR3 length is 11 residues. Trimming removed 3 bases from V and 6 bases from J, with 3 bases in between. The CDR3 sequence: CASSDLNEQFF. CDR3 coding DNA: TGTGCCAGCAGTGACCTCAATGAGCAGTTCTTC.

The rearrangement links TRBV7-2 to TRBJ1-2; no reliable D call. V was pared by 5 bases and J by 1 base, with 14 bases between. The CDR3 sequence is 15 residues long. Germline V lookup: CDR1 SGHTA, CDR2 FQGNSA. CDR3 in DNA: TGTGCCAGCAGCATAGAGAGTCAAATTAACTATGGCTACACCTTC. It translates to CASSIESQINYGYTF.

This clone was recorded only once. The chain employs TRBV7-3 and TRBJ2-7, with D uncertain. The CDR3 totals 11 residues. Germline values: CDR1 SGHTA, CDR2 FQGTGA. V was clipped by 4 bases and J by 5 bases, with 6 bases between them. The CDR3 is CASSSVDEQYF. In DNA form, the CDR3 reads TGTGCCAGCAGCTCGGTAGACGAGCAGTACTTC.

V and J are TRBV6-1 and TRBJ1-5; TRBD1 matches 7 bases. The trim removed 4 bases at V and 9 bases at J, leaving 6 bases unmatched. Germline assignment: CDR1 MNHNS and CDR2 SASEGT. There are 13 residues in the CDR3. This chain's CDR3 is CASSGGGQGPQHF. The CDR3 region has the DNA TGTGCCAGCAGTGGAGGGGGCCAGGGGCCCCAGCATTTT.

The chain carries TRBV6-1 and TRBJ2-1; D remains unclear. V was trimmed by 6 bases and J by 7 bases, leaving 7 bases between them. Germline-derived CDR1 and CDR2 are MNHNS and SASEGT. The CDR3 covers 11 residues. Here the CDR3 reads CASSLLNEQFF. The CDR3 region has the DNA TGTGCCAGCAGCCTCCTTAATGAGCAGTTCTTC.

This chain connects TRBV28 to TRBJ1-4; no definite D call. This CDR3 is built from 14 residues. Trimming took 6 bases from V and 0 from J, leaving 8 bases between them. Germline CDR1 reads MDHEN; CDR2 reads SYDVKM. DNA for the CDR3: TGTGCCAGCAGCCCCGCAGCAACTAATGAAAAACTGTTTTTT. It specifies CASSPAATNEKLFF.

For the CDR3, the DNA is TGCGCCAGCAGCTACAGTACTAGCACAGATACGCAGTATTTT. The encoded protein is CASSYSTSTDTQYF. The chain has TRBV5-1 and TRBJ2-3; D remains ambiguous. Trimming removed 3 bases from V and 0 bases from J, with 8 bases in between. The CDR3 has 14 residues. In germline, CDR1 is SGHRS, CDR2 YFSETQ. Combining the CDR3 with reference TRBV5-1 and TRBJ2-3 gives the whole variable domain KAGVTQTPRYLIKTRGQQVTLSCSPISGHRSVSWYQQTPGQGLQFLFEYFSETQRNKGNFPGRFSGRQFSNSRSEMNVSTLELGDSALYLCASSYSTSTDTQYFGPGTRLTVL.

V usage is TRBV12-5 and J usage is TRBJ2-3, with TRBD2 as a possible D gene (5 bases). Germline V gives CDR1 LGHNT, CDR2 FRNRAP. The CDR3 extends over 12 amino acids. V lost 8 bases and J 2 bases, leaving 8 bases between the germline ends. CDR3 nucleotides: TGTGCTAGTTCCGGGGACACAGATACGCAGTATTTT. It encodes CASSGDTDTQYF. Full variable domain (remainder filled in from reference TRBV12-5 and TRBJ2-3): DARVTQTPRHKVTEMGQEVTMRCQPILGHNTVFWYRQTMMQGLELLAYFRNRAPLDDSGMPKDRFSAEMPDATLATLKIQPSEPRDSAVYFCASSGDTDTQYFGPGTRLTVL.

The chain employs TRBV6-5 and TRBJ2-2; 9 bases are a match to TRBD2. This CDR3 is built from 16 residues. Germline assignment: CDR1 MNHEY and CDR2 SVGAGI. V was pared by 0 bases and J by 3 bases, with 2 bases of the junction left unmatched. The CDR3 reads CASSYSGGGDTGELFF. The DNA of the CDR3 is TGTGCCAGCAGTTACTCCGGCGGGGGGGACACCGGGGAGCTGTTTTTT.

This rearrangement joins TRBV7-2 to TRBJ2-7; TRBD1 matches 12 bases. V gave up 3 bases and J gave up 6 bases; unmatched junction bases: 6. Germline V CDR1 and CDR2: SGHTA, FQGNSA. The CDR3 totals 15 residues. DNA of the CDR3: TGTGCCAGCAGCTTCGCCGGGACAGGGGGCGTCGAGCAGTACTTC. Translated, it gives CASSFAGTGGVEQYF.

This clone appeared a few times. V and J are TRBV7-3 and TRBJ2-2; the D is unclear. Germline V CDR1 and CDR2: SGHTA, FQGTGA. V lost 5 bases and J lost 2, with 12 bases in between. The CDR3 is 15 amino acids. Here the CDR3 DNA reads TGTGCCAGCAGCGACCCGGAGCGAAACACCGGGGAGCTGTTTTTT. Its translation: CASSDPERNTGELFF. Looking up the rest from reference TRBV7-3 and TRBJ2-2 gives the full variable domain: GAGVSQTPSNKVTEKGKYVELRCDPISGHTALYWYRQSLGQGPEFLIYFQGTGAADDSGLPNDRFFAVRPEGSVSTLKIQRTERGDSAVYLCASSDPERNTGELFFGEGSRLTVL.

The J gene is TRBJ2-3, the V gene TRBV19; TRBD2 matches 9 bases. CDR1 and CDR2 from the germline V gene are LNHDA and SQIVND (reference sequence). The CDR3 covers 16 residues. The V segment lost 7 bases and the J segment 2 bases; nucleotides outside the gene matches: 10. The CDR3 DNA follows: TGTGCCAGTAAGACGAGCGGGGGGTGGTACACAGATACGCAGTATTTT. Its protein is CASKTSGGWYTDTQYF.

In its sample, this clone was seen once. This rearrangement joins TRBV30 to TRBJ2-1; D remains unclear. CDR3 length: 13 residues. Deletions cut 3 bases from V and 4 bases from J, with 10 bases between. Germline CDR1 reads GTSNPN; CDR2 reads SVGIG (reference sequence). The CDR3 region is CAWRWASYNEQFF. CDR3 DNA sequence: TGTGCCTGGAGGTGGGCGAGTTACAATGAGCAGTTCTTC. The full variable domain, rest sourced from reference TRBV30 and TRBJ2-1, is SQTIHQWPATLVQPVGSPLSLECTVEGTSNPNLYWYRQAAGRGLQLLFYSVGIGQISSEVPQNLSASRPQDRQFILSSKKLLLSDSGFYLCAWRWASYNEQFFGPGTRLTVL.

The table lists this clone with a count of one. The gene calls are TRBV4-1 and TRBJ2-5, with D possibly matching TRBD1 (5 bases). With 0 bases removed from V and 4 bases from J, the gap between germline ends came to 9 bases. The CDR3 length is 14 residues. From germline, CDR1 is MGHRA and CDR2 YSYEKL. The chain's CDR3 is CASSQDVQVETQYF. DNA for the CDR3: TGCGCCAGCAGCCAAGATGTACAGGTAGAGACCCAGTACTTC.

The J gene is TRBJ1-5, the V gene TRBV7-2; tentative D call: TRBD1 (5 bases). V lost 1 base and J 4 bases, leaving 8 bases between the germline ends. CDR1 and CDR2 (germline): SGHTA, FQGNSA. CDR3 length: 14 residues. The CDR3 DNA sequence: TGTGCCAGCAGCTTAGTGGAGGGGAATCAGCCCCAGCATTTT. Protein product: CASSLVEGNQPQHF.